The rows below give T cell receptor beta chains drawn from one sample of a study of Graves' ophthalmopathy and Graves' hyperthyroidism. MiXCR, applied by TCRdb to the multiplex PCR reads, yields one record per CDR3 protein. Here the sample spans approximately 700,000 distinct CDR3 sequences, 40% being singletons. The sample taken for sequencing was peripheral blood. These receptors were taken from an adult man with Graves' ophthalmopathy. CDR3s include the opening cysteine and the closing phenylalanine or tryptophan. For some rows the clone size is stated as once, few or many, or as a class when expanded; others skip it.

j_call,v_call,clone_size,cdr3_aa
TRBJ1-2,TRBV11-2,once,CASSLSGFDGYTF
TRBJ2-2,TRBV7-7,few,CASSFGIQGAGELFF
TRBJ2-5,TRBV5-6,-,CASSLGAGGNQETQYF
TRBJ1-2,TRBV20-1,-,CSAWDIGGDGYTF
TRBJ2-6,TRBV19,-,CASSVQGEASGANVLTF
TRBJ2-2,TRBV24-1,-,CATSDWTLAGETGELFF
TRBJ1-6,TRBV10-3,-,CASRAGGNSPLHF
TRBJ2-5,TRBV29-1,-,CSAIRGVRETQYF
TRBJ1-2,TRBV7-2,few,CASSSGRDRTTYGYTF
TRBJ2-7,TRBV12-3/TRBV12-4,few,CASRVTGESREQYF
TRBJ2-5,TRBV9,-,CASSVAPGGSETQYF
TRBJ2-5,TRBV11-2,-,CASSLADVETQYF
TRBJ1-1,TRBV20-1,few,CSAREGPTEAFF
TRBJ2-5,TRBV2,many,CASPPTSGRAETQYF
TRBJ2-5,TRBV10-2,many,CASSDSGPRLETQYF
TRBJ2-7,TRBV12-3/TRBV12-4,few,CASSPRDRFTEQYF
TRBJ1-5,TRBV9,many,CASSVGQSNQPQHF
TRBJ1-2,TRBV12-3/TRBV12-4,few,CASSGDRDGYGYTF
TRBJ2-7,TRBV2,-,CASRSLAGARYEQYF
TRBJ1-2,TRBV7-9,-,CASSLGLLPLAHYGYTF
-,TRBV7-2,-,CASSQERGDSGETQYF
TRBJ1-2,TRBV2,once,CASRTTANYGYAF
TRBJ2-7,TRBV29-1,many,CSVGRAGYEQYF
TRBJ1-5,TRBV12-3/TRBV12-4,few,CASSSTGAGAQHF
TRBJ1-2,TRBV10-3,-,CAISEQAAGSSGTF
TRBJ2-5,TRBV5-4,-,CASSPGTSGDSETQYF
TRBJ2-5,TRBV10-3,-,CATRNSGGIQETQYF
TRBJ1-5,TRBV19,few,CASSPAGLIMGNQPQHF
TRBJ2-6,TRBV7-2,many,CASSLAGTGRNVLTF